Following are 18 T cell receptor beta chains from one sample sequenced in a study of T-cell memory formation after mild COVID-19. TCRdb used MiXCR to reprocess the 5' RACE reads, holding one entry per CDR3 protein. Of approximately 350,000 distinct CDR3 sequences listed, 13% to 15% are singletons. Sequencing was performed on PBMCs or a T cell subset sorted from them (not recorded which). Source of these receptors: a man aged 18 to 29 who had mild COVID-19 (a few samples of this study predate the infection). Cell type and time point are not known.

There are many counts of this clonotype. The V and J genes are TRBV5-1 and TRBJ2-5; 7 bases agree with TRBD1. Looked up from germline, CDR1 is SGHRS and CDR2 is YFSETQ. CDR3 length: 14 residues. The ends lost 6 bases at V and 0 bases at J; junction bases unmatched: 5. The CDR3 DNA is TGCGCCAGCACTCCCGACAGGGACCAAGAGACCCAGTACTTC. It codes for CASTPDRDQETQYF.

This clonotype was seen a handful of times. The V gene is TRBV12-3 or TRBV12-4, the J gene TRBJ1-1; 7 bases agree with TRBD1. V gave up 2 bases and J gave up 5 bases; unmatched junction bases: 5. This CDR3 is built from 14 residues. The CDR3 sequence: CASSLPTGRTEAFF. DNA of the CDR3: TGTGCCAGCAGTTTACCGACAGGGAGGACTGAAGCTTTCTTT.

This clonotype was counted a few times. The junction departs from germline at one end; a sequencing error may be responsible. The CDR3 DNA sequence: TGTGCCAGCAGTTTTCCTAACGGGGGGGACTCGAATTTT. Residues: CASSFPNGGDSNF. The rearrangement joins TRBV12-3 or TRBV12-4 to TRBJ2-3; 8 positions agree with TRBD2. CDR3 length equals 13 residues.

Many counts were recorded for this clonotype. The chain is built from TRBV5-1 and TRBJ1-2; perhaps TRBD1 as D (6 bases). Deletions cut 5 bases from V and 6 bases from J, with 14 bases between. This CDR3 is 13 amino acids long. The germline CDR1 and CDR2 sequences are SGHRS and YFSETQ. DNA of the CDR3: TGCGCCAGCAGTCCCCACGGACAGCATGGCTACACCTTC. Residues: CASSPHGQHGYTF. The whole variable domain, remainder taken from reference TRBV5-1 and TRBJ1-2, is KAGVTQTPRYLIKTRGQQVTLSCSPISGHRSVSWYQQTPGQGLQFLFEYFSETQRNKGNFPGRFSGRQFSNSRSEMNVSTLELGDSALYLCASSPHGQHGYTFGSGTRLTVV.

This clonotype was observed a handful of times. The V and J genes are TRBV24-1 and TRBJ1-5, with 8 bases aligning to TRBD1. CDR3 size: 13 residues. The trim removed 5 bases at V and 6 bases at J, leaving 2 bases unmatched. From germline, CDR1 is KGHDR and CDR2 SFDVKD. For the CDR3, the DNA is TGTGCCACCAGTGCAGGGGGCGGTCAGCCCCAGCATTTT. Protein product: CATSAGGGQPQHF.

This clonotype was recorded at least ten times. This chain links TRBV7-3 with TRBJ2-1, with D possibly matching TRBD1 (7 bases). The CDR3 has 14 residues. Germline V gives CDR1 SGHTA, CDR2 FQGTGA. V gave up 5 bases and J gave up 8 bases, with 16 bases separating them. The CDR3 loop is CASSPPGGNHEQFF. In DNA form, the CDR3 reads TGTGCCAGCAGCCCCCCAGGGGGGAACCATGAGCAGTTCTTC.

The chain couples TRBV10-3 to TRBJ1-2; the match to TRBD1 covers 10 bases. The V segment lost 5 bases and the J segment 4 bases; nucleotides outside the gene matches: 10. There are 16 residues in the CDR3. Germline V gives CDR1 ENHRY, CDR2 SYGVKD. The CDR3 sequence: CAISKRVDRGPYGYTF. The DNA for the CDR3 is TGTGCCATCAGTAAGAGAGTTGACAGGGGGCCCTATGGCTACACCTTC.

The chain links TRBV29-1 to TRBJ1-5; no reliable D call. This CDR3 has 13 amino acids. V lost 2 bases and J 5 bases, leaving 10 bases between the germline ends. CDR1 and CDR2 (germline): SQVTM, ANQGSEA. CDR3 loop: CSVEMGMDQPQHF. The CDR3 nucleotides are TGCAGCGTTGAAATGGGGATGGATCAGCCCCAGCATTTT.

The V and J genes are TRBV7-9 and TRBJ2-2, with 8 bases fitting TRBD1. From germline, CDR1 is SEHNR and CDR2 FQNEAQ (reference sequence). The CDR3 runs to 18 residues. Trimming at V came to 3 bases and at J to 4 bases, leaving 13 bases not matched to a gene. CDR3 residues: CASSFRQGRLGSTGELFF. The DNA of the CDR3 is TGTGCCAGCAGCTTCAGACAGGGGAGATTGGGGAGCACCGGGGAGCTGTTTTTT.

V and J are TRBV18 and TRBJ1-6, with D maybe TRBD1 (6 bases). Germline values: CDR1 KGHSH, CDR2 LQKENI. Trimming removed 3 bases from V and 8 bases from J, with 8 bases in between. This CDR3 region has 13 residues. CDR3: CASSPNRDSPLHF. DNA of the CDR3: TGTGCCAGCTCACCGAACAGGGATTCACCCCTCCACTTT. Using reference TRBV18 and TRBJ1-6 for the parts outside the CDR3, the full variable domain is NAGVMQNPRHLVRRRGQEARLRCSPMKGHSHVYWYRQLPEEGLKFMVYLQKENIIDESGMPKERFSAEFPKEGPSILRIQQVVRGDSAAYFCASSPNRDSPLHFGNGTRLTVT.

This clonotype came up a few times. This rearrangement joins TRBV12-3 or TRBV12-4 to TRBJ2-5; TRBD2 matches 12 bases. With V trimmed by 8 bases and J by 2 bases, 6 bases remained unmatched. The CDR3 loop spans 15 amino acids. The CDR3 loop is CASGGLAGRQETQYF. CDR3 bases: TGTGCCAGCGGGGGACTAGCGGGCCGTCAAGAGACCCAGTACTTC.

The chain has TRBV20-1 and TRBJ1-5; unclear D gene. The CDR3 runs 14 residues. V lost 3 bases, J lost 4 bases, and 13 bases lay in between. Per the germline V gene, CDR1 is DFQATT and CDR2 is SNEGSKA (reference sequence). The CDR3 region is CSASTGQFNQPQHF. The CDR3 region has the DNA TGCAGTGCTAGTACCGGTCAGTTTAATCAGCCCCAGCATTTT.

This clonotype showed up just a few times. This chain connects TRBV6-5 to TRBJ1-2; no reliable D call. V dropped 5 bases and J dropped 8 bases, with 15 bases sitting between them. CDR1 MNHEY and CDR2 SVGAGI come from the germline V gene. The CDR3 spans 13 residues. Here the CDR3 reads CASSRSAGRGYTF. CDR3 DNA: TGTGCCAGCAGTCGGTCGGCAGGAAGAGGCTACACCTTC.

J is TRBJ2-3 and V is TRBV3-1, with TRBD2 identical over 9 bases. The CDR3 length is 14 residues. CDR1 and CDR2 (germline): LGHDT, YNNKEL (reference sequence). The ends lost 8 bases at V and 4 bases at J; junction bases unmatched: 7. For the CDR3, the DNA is TGTGCCAGCGGTTTGACTAGCGGTGCAGATACGCAGTATTTT. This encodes CASGLTSGADTQYF.

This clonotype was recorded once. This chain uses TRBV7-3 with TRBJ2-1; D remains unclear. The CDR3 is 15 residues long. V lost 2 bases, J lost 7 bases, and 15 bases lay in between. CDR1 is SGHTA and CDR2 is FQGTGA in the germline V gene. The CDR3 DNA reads TGTGCCAGCAGCTTACTCCCAGGCCGGAGAAATGAGCAGTTCTTC. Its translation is CASSLLPGRRNEQFF.

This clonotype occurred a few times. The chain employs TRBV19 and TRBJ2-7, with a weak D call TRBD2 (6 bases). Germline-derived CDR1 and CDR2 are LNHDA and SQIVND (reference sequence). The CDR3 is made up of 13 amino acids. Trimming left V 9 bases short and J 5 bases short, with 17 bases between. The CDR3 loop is CARLTGVQNEQYV. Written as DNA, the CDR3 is TGTGCCAGACTCACGGGGGTACAAAACGAGCAGTACGTC.

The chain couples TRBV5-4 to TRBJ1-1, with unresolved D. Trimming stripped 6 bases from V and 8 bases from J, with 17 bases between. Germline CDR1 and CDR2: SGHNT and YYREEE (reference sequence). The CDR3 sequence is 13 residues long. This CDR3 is CASNLREGEEAFF. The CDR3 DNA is TGTGCCAGCAACCTACGGGAGGGTGAAGAAGCTTTCTTT.

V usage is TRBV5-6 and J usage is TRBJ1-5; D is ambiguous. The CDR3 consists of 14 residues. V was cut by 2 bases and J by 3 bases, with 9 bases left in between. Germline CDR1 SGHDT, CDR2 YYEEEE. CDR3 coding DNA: TGTGCCAGCAGCTTTAGGATGGCCAATCAGCCCCAGCATTTT. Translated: CASSFRMANQPQHF.